Each of the 7 T cell receptor beta chains below was sequenced from the same sample in a study of CD8+CD57+ T cells in acquired aplastic anemia. All sequencing subjects had displayed CD8+CD57+ cell expansion on flow cytometry. The TCR beta profiling, which covered VDJ combination and CDR3 sequence, was carried out using genomic DNA as the template. TCRdb analysed the reads with MiXCR anew, one entry per CDR3 protein. The table includes around 170,000 distinct CDR3 sequences, roughly 50% detected once. Sequencing was carried out using sorted CD4+, CD8+, or CD8+CD57+ T cells (not recorded which) from PBMCs. The receptors originated from a human donor with aplastic anemia.

A remark on this clonotype: This clone may be a read error of a much larger clone one base away. The chain carries TRBV5-4 and TRBJ1-1; D not certain. Germline CDR1 is SGHNT and CDR2 is YYREEE (reference sequence). The germline V and J ends were trimmed by 0 bases and 2 bases, with 11 bases remaining between them. The length of the CDR3 is 15 residues. DNA of the CDR3: TGTGCCAGCAGCTTGGAAAGGAATCCCAACACTGAAGCTTTCTTT. Translated: CASSLERNPNTEAFF.

A remark on this clonotype: Possible read error: a much larger clone is one base away. V usage is TRBV12-3 or TRBV12-4 and J usage is TRBJ2-7, with TRBD2 matching 9 bases. This CDR3 region has 14 residues. V lost 6 bases, J lost 6 bases, and 9 bases stayed unmatched. The CDR3, as DNA: TGTGCCAGCAGGACTGGCGGGGGGGGCAGCGAGCAGTACTTC. This translates into CASRTGGGGSEQYF.

The V and J genes are TRBV5-5 and TRBJ2-7, with 11 nucleotides matching TRBD1. The length of the CDR3 is 16 residues. Germline CDR1 SGHKS, CDR2 YYEKEE (reference sequence). Germline trimming cut 5 bases from V and 4 bases from J; bases unmatched to any gene: 11. For the CDR3, the DNA is TGTGCCAGCAGGTTGTCAGACCGGGACAGGGGGTACGAGCAGTACTTC. Its protein product is CASRLSDRDRGYEQYF.

The chain has TRBV2 and TRBJ1-2, with TRBD1 as a possible D gene (5 bases). This CDR3 has 12 residues. Trimming removed 8 bases from V and 4 bases from J, with 11 bases in between. CDR1 and CDR2 from the germline V gene are SNHLY and FYNNEI. CDR3 bases: TGTGCCAGCTTGGCAGGGACCTATGGCTACACCTTC. Translation gives CASLAGTYGYTF.

This clonotype was seen more than once but under ten times. The gene calls are TRBV12-3 or TRBV12-4 and TRBJ1-1, with 8 bases aligning to TRBD1. V shed 3 bases and J 4 bases; nucleotides not matched to a gene: 10. CDR3 length equals 16 residues. Here the CDR3 DNA reads TGTGCCAGCAGTTTCCAGGGGGCGTCTCTGGGCACTGAAGCTTTCTTT. This gives the protein CASSFQGASLGTEAFF.

This chain links TRBV18 with TRBJ2-1, with 11 bases identical to TRBD2. The V gene end was trimmed by 0 bases and the J gene end by 6 bases; junction bases not matched to a gene: 10. Germline-derived CDR1 and CDR2 are KGHSH and LQKENI. This CDR3 comprises 18 residues. As DNA, the CDR3 is TGTGCCAGCTCACCACCGCTAGCGGGGGGACCCCGGGGCAATGAGCAGTTCTTC. It translates to CASSPPLAGGPRGNEQFF.

V usage is TRBV10-1 and J usage is TRBJ1-1; D is unresolved. V was clipped by 2 bases and J by 4 bases, with 11 bases between them. CDR3 size: 14 residues. CDR1 and CDR2 from the germline V gene are WNHNN and SYGVQD (reference sequence). CDR3: CASSEVRSGTEAFF. CDR3 DNA: TGCGCCAGCAGTGAGGTTAGGAGCGGCACTGAAGCTTTCTTT.